What follows are 20 T cell receptor beta chains derived from one specimen sequenced in a study of blood T cell repertoires in COVID-19. Sequencing was performed with immunoSEQ multiplex PCR; in TCRdb, only in-frame clones are kept and a portion is missing. The sample lists approximately 150,000 clones; around 90% were seen once. The sequenced sample was peripheral blood. All receptors come from a human donor in a cohort sampled during active COVID-19.

The J gene is TRBJ2-7, the V gene TRBV9; D gene uncertain. The ends were cut back, 0 bases at V and 4 bases at J, with 5 bases in the middle. Germline V gene data show CDR1 as SGDLS and CDR2 as YYNGEE. The CDR3 loop spans 12 amino acids. The CDR3 spells CASSVASYEQYF. CDR3 bases: TGTGCCAGCAGCGTAGCTTCGTACGAGCAGTACTTC.

V usage is TRBV2 and J usage is TRBJ1-5; 9 bases line up with TRBD1. From germline, CDR1 is SNHLY and CDR2 FYNNEI. V dropped 4 bases and J dropped 10; count of bases not matched to a gene: 5. CDR3 length equals 13 residues. CDR3 residues: CASSVQGAEPQHF. As DNA, the CDR3 is TGTGCCAGCAGTGTACAGGGGGCGGAACCCCAGCATTTT.

This clone appeared a single time. V usage is TRBV19 and J usage is TRBJ1-1; D call uncertain. The CDR3 loop spans 15 amino acids. CDR1 is LNHDA, CDR2 SQIVND, per germline (reference sequence). V was trimmed by 0 bases and J by 1 base, leaving 9 bases between them. The CDR3 sequence is CASSIDLERNTEAFF. In DNA, the CDR3 is TGTGCCAGTAGTATAGATCTTGAGAGGAACACTGAAGCTTTCTTT.

The rearrangement uses TRBV7-3 and TRBJ2-5; weak D call: TRBD1 (6 bases). CDR1 and CDR2 from the germline V gene are SGHTA and FQGTGA. The CDR3 is made up of 13 amino acids. V lost 4 bases to trimming and J lost 6 bases, with 12 bases between them. This CDR3 reads CASSSGQKKTQYF. As DNA, the CDR3 is TGTGCCAGCAGCTCCGGACAGAAGAAGACCCAGTACTTC.

The chain is built from TRBV7-9 and TRBJ2-1, with D perhaps TRBD2 (6 bases). The CDR3 is 16 amino acids. Germline CDR1 reads SEHNR; CDR2 reads FQNEAQ (reference sequence). V lost 1 base and J lost 0, with 10 bases in between. In DNA form, the CDR3 reads TGTGCCAGCAGCTTAGGTTTGGGGGGCTCCTACAATGAGCAGTTCTTC. Translating gives CASSLGLGGSYNEQFF.

This clone is a singleton in its sample. The chain joins TRBV24-1 to TRBJ2-4; TRBD1 matches at 9 bases. With 5 bases clipped from V and 3 bases from J, the junction kept 10 bases outside the gene matches. In germline, CDR1 is KGHDR, CDR2 SFDVKD. The CDR3 sequence is 17 residues long. CDR3 sequence reads: CATSAPDRGSGKNIQYF. CDR3 DNA: TGTGCCACCAGTGCCCCGGACAGGGGATCAGGCAAAAACATTCAGTACTTC.

V is TRBV11-2 and J is TRBJ2-7; 8 nucleotides agree with TRBD1. Germline CDR1 is SGHAT and CDR2 is FQNNGV. This CDR3 spans 13 amino acids. Trimming took 10 bases from V and 0 from J; bases not matched to a gene: 5. The CDR3 sequence is CATRTGSSYEQYF. The CDR3, as DNA: TGTGCCACACGGACAGGGAGCTCCTACGAGCAGTACTTC.

A few counts support this clone. Other DNA variants within this sample encode the same CDR3. The rearrangement uses TRBV6-5 and TRBJ1-1; a weak D match, TRBD1 (5 bases). Trimming took 0 bases from V and 1 from J, leaving 9 bases between them. The CDR3 consists of 15 residues. The germline V gene has CDR1 MNHEY and CDR2 SVGAGI. The CDR3 region is CASSYSQGGNTEAFF. The CDR3 DNA follows: TGTGCCAGCAGTTACTCGCAGGGAGGGAACACTGAAGCTTTCTTT.

This clone appeared a single time. This sequence joins TRBV2 and TRBJ2-7; TRBD1 is a possible D gene (7 bases). From germline, CDR1 is SNHLY and CDR2 FYNNEI. The CDR3 consists of 15 residues. V gave up 2 bases and J gave up 4 bases, with 15 bases separating them. For the CDR3, the DNA is TGTGCCAGCAGTGAAAATCCAGGGGGGTCGTACGAGCAGTACTTC. Translating gives CASSENPGGSYEQYF.

The gene calls are TRBV19 and TRBJ1-2; 10 bases line up with TRBD1. Germline-derived CDR1 and CDR2 are LNHDA and SQIVND (reference sequence). The CDR3 runs 13 residues. After removal of 4 bases from V and 7 bases from J, the junction contained 3 bases not matched to a gene. The CDR3 DNA follows: TGTGCCAGTAGTAGACAGGGGGCAGGTGGCTACACCTTC. Its protein product is CASSRQGAGGYTF.

The chain recombines TRBV5-1 with TRBJ2-5, with TRBD1 identical over 11 bases. Trimming cost V 1 base and J 5 bases; bases outside gene matches: 4. Germline V lookup: CDR1 SGHRS, CDR2 YFSETQ. This CDR3 has 15 residues. The CDR3 DNA follows: TGCGCCAGCAGCTTGTGGGGACAGGGGGATGAGACCCAGTACTTC. It specifies CASSLWGQGDETQYF.

The chain employs TRBV5-1 and TRBJ2-7, with TRBD2 matching over 9 bases. This CDR3 has 17 amino acids. V was pared by 2 bases and J by 1 base, with 10 bases of the junction left unmatched. Germline CDR1 and CDR2: SGHRS and YFSETQ. For the CDR3, the DNA is TGCGCCAGCAGCTTAGGGTTCGGGCTAGCGGGGTCCTACGAGCAGTACTTC. Translation gives CASSLGFGLAGSYEQYF.

The chain recombines TRBV10-2 with TRBJ1-1; unclear D gene. The V and J ends lost 3 bases and 0 bases respectively, with 8 bases between them. The CDR3 consists of 14 residues. Germline lookup yields CDR1 WSHSY and CDR2 SAAADI. CDR3 coding DNA: TGCGCCAGCAGTGAACACAGCATGAACACTGAAGCTTTCTTT. Translating it yields CASSEHSMNTEAFF.

This clone turned up a few times. The V gene is TRBV5-1, the J gene TRBJ1-2; no reliable D call. In germline, CDR1 is SGHRS, CDR2 YFSETQ. V lost 0 bases and J lost 3, with 12 bases in between. The CDR3 is made up of 15 amino acids. The CDR3: CASSLAVGVDYGYTF. CDR3 nucleotides: TGCGCCAGCAGCTTGGCCGTCGGGGTTGACTATGGCTACACCTTC. The variable domain in full, with the rest retrieved from reference TRBV5-1 and TRBJ1-2, is KAGVTQTPRYLIKTRGQQVTLSCSPISGHRSVSWYQQTPGQGLQFLFEYFSETQRNKGNFPGRFSGRQFSNSRSEMNVSTLELGDSALYLCASSLAVGVDYGYTFGSGTRLTVV.

The V gene is TRBV9, the J gene TRBJ2-7; perhaps TRBD2 as D (5 bases). Germline V gives CDR1 SGDLS, CDR2 YYNGEE. The length of the CDR3 is 14 residues. V was pared by 4 bases and J by 6 bases, with 17 bases between. CDR3 in amino acids: CASSPRFEGFEQYF. The CDR3 region has the DNA TGTGCCAGCAGCCCTAGGTTTGAGGGCTTCGAGCAGTACTTC. The full variable domain, rest sourced from reference TRBV9 and TRBJ2-7, is DSGVTQTPKHLITATGQRVTLRCSPRSGDLSVYWYQQSLDQGLQFLIQYYNGEERAKGNILERFSAQQFPDLHSELNLSSLELGDSALYFCASSPRFEGFEQYFGPGTRLTVT.

The rearrangement links TRBV11-1 to TRBJ2-7, with 7 bases that match TRBD2. Germline V CDR1 and CDR2: SGHAT, FQDESV (reference sequence). The length of the CDR3 is 15 residues. The J segment lost 3 bases and the V segment lost 2 bases, leaving 7 bases of the junction unmatched. The CDR3 is CASSLKMGGNYEQYF. CDR3 nucleotide sequence: TGTGCCAGCAGCTTAAAAATGGGAGGGAACTACGAGCAGTACTTC. Full variable domain (missing parts from reference TRBV11-1 and TRBJ2-7): EAEVAQSPRYKITEKSQAVAFWCDPISGHATLYWYRQILGQGPELLVQFQDESVVDDSQLPKDRFSAERLKGVDSTLKIQPAELGDSAMYLCASSLKMGGNYEQYFGPGTRLTVT.

The chain combines TRBV7-9 with TRBJ2-7; 7 bases agree with TRBD2. Per germline, CDR1 SEHNR and CDR2 FQNEAQ (reference sequence). The CDR3 has 17 residues. Trimming removed 1 base from V and 2 bases from J; junction bases left unmatched: 11. This CDR3 reads CASSLGVASGEAYEQYF. The DNA for the CDR3 is TGTGCCAGCAGCTTAGGAGTGGCCAGCGGGGAAGCCTACGAGCAGTACTTC. The full variable domain, rest sourced from reference TRBV7-9 and TRBJ2-7, is DTGVSQNPRHKITKRGQNVTFRCDPISEHNRLYWYRQTLGQGPEFLTYFQNEAQLEKSRLLSDRFSAERPKGSFSTLEIQRTEQGDSAMYLCASSLGVASGEAYEQYFGPGTRLTVT.

The chain combines TRBV5-1 with TRBJ1-1; 12 bases are shared with TRBD1. This CDR3 has 15 residues. Trimming at V came to 3 bases and at J to 5 bases, leaving 5 bases not matched to a gene. CDR1 SGHRS and CDR2 YFSETQ come from the germline V gene. The CDR3 reads CASSSPGQGATEAFF. CDR3 bases: TGCGCCAGCAGCTCACCGGGACAGGGGGCAACTGAAGCTTTCTTT.

V is TRBV7-2 and J is TRBJ2-1, with 8 bases aligning to TRBD2. This CDR3 has 16 amino acids. V lost 5 bases, J lost 5 bases, and 11 bases stayed unmatched. Germline V lookup: CDR1 SGHTA, CDR2 FQGNSA. The CDR3 sequence is CASSVLGRGENNEQFF. CDR3 coding DNA: TGTGCCAGCAGCGTCCTGGGGCGGGGGGAAAACAATGAGCAGTTCTTC.

The chain recombines TRBV7-2 with TRBJ2-3, with 9 bases lining up with TRBD1. The length of the CDR3 is 16 residues. Germline CDR1 is SGHTA and CDR2 is FQGNSA. With 1 base clipped from V and 4 bases from J, the junction kept 6 bases outside the gene matches. The chain's CDR3 is CASSLVGGTGPDTQYF. The CDR3 DNA reads TGTGCCAGCAGCTTAGTAGGGGGGACAGGGCCAGATACGCAGTATTTT.